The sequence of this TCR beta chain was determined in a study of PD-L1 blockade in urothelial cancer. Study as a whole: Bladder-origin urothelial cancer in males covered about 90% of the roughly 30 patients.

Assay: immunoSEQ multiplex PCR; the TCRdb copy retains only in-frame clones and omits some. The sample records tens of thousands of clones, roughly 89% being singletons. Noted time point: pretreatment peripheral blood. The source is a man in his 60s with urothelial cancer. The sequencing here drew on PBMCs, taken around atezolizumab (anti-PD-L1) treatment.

The CDR3 nucleotides are TGTGCCAGCAGTAGACGACAGGGGAATGTCTACGAGCAGTACTTC. Translation: CASSRRQGNVYEQYF. The chain uses TRBV7-9 and TRBJ2-7; 8 bases are a match to TRBD1. CDR1 and CDR2 (germline): SEHNR, FQNEAQ (reference sequence). The length of the CDR3 is 15 residues. J lost 3 bases, V lost 6 bases, and 10 bases had no gene match.